This T cell receptor (beta chain) was observed in a study of control samples from healthy donors and cancer patients. Only in-frame clones appear in the TCRdb table, and some are missing; sequencing was by immunoSEQ multiplex PCR. The data contain roughly 150,000 clones, around nine tenths of them seen just once; the ten biggest clones take up about 1.8%. Trimming took 1 base from V and 6 from J, leaving 16 bases between them. The CDR3 is made up of 16 amino acids. Germline V gene data show CDR1 as KGHSH and CDR2 as LQKENI. The V call is TRBV18, the J call TRBJ1-5; no clear D. Sequencing input: blood. This TCR was sampled from a young man in good health. CDR3 sequence reads: CASSPRPPDRGQPQHF. The CDR3 DNA sequence: TGTGCCAGCTCACCACGTCCTCCCGATCGGGGTCAGCCCCAGCATTTT.